One T cell receptor beta chain is described in this entry. Since the CDR3 does not end with the conserved phenylalanine or tryptophan, this likely comes from a read error. This entry is derived from a study of naive and memory T cell subsets. The library had UMIs added by 3' ligation of an oligonucleotide to TCR cDNA. Input was about 1 to 1,100 ng of DNase-treated total RNA without cell sorting. Amplification of ligated cDNA took four PCR rounds with SP2 and nested alpha and beta constant primers. TCRdb called the 5' RACE reads again in MiXCR, with one record for every CDR3 protein. This sample carries roughly 48,000 distinct CDR3 sequences, about 4.8% of them seen once, and the ten largest clones take roughly 0.8%. Trimming took 1 base from V and 6 from J; bases not matched to a gene: 7. Per the germline V gene, CDR1 is GTSNPN and CDR2 is SVGIG (reference sequence). This CDR3 is 14 amino acids long.

The V gene is TRBV30, the J gene TRBJ2-7; TRBD1 matches 9 bases. This clonotype was obtained from a female donor in good health. The CDR3 is CAWSDGQGFSEQYL. The CDR3 coding sequence is TGTGCCTGGAGTGACGGACAGGGGTTCTCCGAGCAGTACTTA.